This T cell receptor (beta chain) comes out of a study of OX40 agonist ivuxolimab in advanced cancers. Study as a whole: The study gave patients intravenous ivuxolimab at 0.01 to 10 mg/kg every 2 weeks. Partial responses were observed in three patients, of whom one had hepatocellular carcinoma and two had cutaneous melanoma. General observations from the study: At 0.1 to 3.0 mg/kg and by week 6, CD4+ and CD8+ T cells in the blood had expanded clonally. No antigen was identified for the clonally expanded peripheral T cells.

CDR1 is KGHSH and CDR2 is LQKENI in the germline V gene. The CDR3 runs 16 residues. V shed 0 bases and J 7 bases; nucleotides not matched to a gene: 7. Some clones are missing from TCRdb's copy, which holds only in-frame ones; the method was immunoSEQ multiplex PCR. In the table there are 55,000 to 65,000 clones, roughly 84% of which are singletons. Only one count was recorded for this clone. Its antigen is as yet unknown. This rearrangement joins TRBV18 to TRBJ2-2; 8 bases map to TRBD1. Material: CD4+ or CD8+ T cells sorted from blood, obtained in a trial of the OX40 agonist ivuxolimab. The receptor was derived from an adult with an advanced solid tumor such as melanoma, head and neck, liver or kidney cancer. CDR3 nucleotides: TGTGCCAGCTCACCACCCTCAGGGGGCCCTGGCGGGGAGCTGTTTTTT. Protein product: CASSPPSGGPGGELFF.